The 6 T cell receptor beta chains reported below all come from one sample, sequenced in a study of cytomegalovirus exposure and HLA in healthy donors. PCR amplification relied on 60 Vbeta primers (plus 13 Jbeta primers). Assay used: immunoSEQ multiplex PCR; TCRdb lists only in-frame clones, some missing. The repertoire holds around 180,000 clones, with 85% as singletons. Sequencing input: PBMCs. All receptors come from a boy under 10 years old in good health and CMV-seronegative.

This clone was found a few times. The chain uses TRBV10-1 and TRBJ2-1; 8 positions agree with TRBD1. V lost 3 bases to trimming and J lost 0 bases; unmatched junction nucleotides: 13. There are 19 residues in the CDR3. The germline CDR1 and CDR2 sequences are WNHNN and SYGVQD (reference sequence). CDR3 sequence (DNA): TGCGCCAGCAGTGATAAGGGCGACAGGGGCTATTTCTCCTACAATGAGCAGTTCTTC. This translates into CASSDKGDRGYFSYNEQFF.

A note on this clone: An end of the junction differs from the germline gene, which may be a read error. The gene calls are TRBV7-9 and TRBJ2-5; TRBD2 matches 8 bases. Germline V gives CDR1 SEHNR, CDR2 FQNEAQ (reference sequence). The length of the CDR3 is 17 residues. The CDR3 loop is CSSSLPNPASGPETQYF. CDR3 DNA sequence: TGTTCCAGCAGCTTACCTAACCCCGCTAGCGGGCCAGAGACCCAGTACTTC.

This clone has a single count. DNA of the CDR3: TGTGCCAGCAGCTTCGATCCGGGACAGAATAATGAAAAACTGTTTTTT. It translates to CASSFDPGQNNEKLFF. The rearrangement uses TRBV5-4 and TRBJ1-4; 7 nucleotides match TRBD1. CDR1 and CDR2 from the germline V gene are SGHNT and YYREEE (reference sequence). V lost 2 bases and J lost 4; bases outside the gene matches: 8. The CDR3 runs to 16 residues. Together with reference TRBV5-4 and TRBJ1-4, the CDR3 gives the full variable domain: ETGVTQSPTHLIKTRGQQVTLRCSSQSGHNTVSWYQQALGQGPQFIFQYYREEENGRGNFPPRFSGLQFPNYSSELNVNALELDDSALYLCASSFDPGQNNEKLFFGSGTQLSVL.

The rearrangement uses TRBV10-1 and TRBJ1-1, with D maybe TRBD1 (6 bases). The CDR3 spans 14 residues. CDR1 and CDR2 (germline): WNHNN, SYGVQD (reference sequence). V was shortened by 2 bases and J by 4 bases, with 11 bases between the two germline ends. The CDR3: CASSERGGGTEAFF. The CDR3 DNA is TGCGCCAGCAGTGAGCGTGGGGGCGGCACTGAAGCTTTCTTT.

J is TRBJ1-6 and V is TRBV15; TRBD1 matches at 7 bases. Trimming took 6 bases from V and 7 from J; bases not matched to a gene: 6. The CDR3 sequence is 14 residues long. The V gene's germline CDR1 is LNHNV and CDR2 YYDKDF (reference sequence). The CDR3: CATRPDRLNSPLHF. The DNA of the CDR3 is TGTGCCACCAGGCCGGACAGGTTAAATTCACCCCTCCACTTT.

The V gene is TRBV28, the J gene TRBJ2-3; D is possibly TRBD2 (5 bases). CDR3 size: 17 residues. The V gene's germline CDR1 is MDHEN and CDR2 SYDVKM. The V end was cut by 5 bases, the J end by 11 bases, with 29 bases between. CDR3 region: CASSPSLGWGKPRGQYF. CDR3 in DNA: TGTGCCAGCAGTCCCTCGCTGGGGTGGGGTAAACCCCGGGGGCAGTATTTT. Full variable domain (missing parts from reference TRBV28 and TRBJ2-3): DVKVTQSSRYLVKRTGEKVFLECVQDMDHENMFWYRQDPGLGLRLIYFSYDVKMKEKGDIPEGYSVSREKKERFSLILESASTNQTSMYLCASSPSLGWGKPRGQYFGPGTRLTVL.